This is a list of T cell receptor beta chains from one sample in a study of T-cell reconstitution after alpha-beta-depleted transplantation in children. One entry per CDR3 protein results from TCRdb running MiXCR on the PCR reads. This sample has about 580,000 distinct CDR3 sequences, with 20% to 25% found just once. The sample consisted of PBMCs, mostly from graft donor cells, taken 360 days after TCRalphabeta/CD19-depleted stem cell transplant. The source of these receptors is a boy under three years old who had a stem cell transplant for acute myeloid leukemia, so the T cells may come from the graft donor. CDR3s include the opening cysteine and the closing phenylalanine or tryptophan.

v_gene | CDR3aa
TRBV7-2 | CASSQSGGATDTQYF
TRBV12-3/TRBV12-4 | CASSLGTGNQPQHF
TRBV28 | CASSTTGINEKLFF
TRBV20-1 | CSASSGTGGSYEQYF
TRBV12-3/TRBV12-4 | CASRTNLGVGDTEAFF
TRBV21-1 | CASGGQGISPLHF
TRBV28 | CASGGVNTQYF
TRBV12-3/TRBV12-4 | CASSPRAWTSSYNEQFF
TRBV20-1 | CSASQGSAKNIQYF
TRBV10-3 | CAISESRGTAYNEQFF
TRBV12-3/TRBV12-4 | CASSKGQGRSYSNQPQHF
TRBV29-1 | CSVVGQANEAFF
TRBV6-1 | CASSQAGRHTDTQYF
TRBV28 | CASSSDSGGAGTDTQYF
TRBV6-2/TRBV6-3 | CASSLQGAIGLAASYEQYF
TRBV10-3 | CATEAGGPENIQYF
TRBV6-4 | CASSDSGGPYEQYF
TRBV4-3 | CASSPGQYSGNTIYF
TRBV5-1 | CASSHGGTQETQYF
TRBV7-2 | CASSLEGIWSSYEQYF
TRBV7-2 | CASSHRDAPANEQFF
TRBV20-1 | CSARDYAGVNTGELFF
TRBV29-1 | CSVARGQDQPQHF
TRBV20-1 | CSASTGNTGELFF
TRBV24-1 | CATSDPVGTQYF
TRBV12-3/TRBV12-4 | CASSSTGAAFF
TRBV24-1 | CATSDPGGKTTDTQYF
TRBV7-9 | CASEGGTQGEVDTQYF
TRBV3-1 | CASSQLQGLDEQYF
TRBV6-5 | CASSYWDRGETYGYTF
TRBV12-3/TRBV12-4 | CASSTNRIGNTIYF
TRBV20-1 | CSARAAGGANEQFF
TRBV20-1 | CSSTRGRAATEAFF
TRBV5-5 | CASSPTGLENIQYF
TRBV18 | CASSLQSGGTSGANVLTF
TRBV15 | CATSTGGLGTEAFF
TRBV12-3/TRBV12-4 | CASSFSSYQPQHF